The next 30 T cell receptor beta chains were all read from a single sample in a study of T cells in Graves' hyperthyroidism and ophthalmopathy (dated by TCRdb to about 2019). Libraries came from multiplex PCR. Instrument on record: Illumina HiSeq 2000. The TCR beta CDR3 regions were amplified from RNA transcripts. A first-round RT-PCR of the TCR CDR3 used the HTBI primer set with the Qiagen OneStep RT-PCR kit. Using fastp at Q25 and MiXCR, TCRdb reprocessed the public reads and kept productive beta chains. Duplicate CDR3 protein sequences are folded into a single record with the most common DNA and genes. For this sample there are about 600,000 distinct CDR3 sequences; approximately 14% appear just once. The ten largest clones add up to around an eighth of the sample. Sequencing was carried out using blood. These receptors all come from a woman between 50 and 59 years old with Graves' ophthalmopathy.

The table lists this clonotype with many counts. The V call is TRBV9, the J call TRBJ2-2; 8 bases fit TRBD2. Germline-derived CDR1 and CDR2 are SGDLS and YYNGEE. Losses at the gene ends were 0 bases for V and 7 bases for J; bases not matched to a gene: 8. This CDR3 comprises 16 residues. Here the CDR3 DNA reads TGTGCCAGCAGCGTAGGAGCGGGAGTGTTGAACGGGGAGCTGTTTTTT. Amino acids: CASSVGAGVLNGELFF.

The CDR3 coding sequence is TGCAGTGCTAGGGACAGGCACTCCTACAATGAGCAGTTCTTC. Protein: CSARDRHSYNEQFF. The chain recombines TRBV20-1 with TRBJ2-1; the match to TRBD1 covers 7 bases. With V trimmed by 3 bases and J by 0 bases, 2 bases remained unmatched. The germline V gene has CDR1 DFQATT and CDR2 SNEGSKA (reference sequence). The CDR3 covers 14 residues.

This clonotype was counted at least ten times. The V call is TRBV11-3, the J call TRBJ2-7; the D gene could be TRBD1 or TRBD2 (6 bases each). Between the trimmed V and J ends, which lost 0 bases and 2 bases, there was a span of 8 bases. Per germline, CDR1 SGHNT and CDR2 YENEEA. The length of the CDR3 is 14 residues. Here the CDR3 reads CASSLERGAYEQYF. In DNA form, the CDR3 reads TGTGCCAGCAGCTTAGAAAGGGGGGCCTACGAGCAGTACTTC.

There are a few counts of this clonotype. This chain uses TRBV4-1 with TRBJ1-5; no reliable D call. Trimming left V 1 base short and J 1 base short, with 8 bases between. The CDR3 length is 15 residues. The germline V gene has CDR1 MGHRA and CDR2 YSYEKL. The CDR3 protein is CASSQGAESNQPQHF. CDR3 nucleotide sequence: TGCGCCAGCAGCCAAGGGGCAGAAAGCAATCAGCCCCAGCATTTT.

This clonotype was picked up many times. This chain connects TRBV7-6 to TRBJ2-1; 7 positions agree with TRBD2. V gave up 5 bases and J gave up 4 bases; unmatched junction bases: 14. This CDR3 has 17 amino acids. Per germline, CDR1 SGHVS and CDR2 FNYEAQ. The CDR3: CASSTLAHEVLYNEQFF. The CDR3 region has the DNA TGTGCCAGCAGCACACTAGCGCACGAGGTCCTTTACAATGAGCAGTTCTTC.

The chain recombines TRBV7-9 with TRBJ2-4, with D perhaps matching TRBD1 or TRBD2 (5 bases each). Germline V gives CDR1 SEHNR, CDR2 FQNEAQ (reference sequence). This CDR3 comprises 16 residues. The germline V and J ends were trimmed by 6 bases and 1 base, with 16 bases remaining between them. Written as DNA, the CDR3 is TGTGCCAGCAGTGAGAGGGGCAGGACGGCCAAAAACATTCAGTACTTC. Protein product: CASSERGRTAKNIQYF.

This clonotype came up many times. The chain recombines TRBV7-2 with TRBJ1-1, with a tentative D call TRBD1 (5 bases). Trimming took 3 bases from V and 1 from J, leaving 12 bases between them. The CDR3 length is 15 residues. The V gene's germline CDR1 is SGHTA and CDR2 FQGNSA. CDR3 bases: TGTGCCAGCAGCTTGCTGGGGACCGGGAACACTGAAGCTTTCTTT. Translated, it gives CASSLLGTGNTEAFF.

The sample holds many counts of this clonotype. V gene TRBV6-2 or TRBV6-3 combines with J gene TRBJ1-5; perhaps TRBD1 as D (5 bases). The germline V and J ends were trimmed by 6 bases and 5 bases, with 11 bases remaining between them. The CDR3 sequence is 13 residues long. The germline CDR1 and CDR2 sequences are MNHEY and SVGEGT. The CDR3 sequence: CASSWDRYQPQHF. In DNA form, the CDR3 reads TGTGCCAGCAGCTGGGACCGTTATCAGCCCCAGCATTTT.

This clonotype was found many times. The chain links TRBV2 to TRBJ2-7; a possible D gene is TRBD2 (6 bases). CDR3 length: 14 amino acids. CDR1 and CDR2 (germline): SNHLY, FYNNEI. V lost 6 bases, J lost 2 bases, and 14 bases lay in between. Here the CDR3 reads CASRDRTTPYEQYF. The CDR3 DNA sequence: TGTGCCAGCAGAGACCGGACTACCCCCTACGAGCAGTACTTC.

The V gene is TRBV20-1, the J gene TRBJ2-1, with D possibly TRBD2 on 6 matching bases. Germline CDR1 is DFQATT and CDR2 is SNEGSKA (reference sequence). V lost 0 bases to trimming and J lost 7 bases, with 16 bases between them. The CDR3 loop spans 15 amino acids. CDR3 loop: CSARDPVGSGNEQFF. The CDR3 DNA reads TGCAGTGCTAGAGATCCTGTCGGGAGCGGTAATGAGCAGTTCTTC.

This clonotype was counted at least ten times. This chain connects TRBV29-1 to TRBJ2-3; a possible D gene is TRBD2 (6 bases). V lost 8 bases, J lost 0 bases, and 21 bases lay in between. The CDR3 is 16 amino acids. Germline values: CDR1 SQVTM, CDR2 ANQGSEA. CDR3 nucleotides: TGCAGCCTCGAAGGGGAGGCGGGTTCTAGCACAGATACGCAGTATTTT. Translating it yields CSLEGEAGSSTDTQYF.

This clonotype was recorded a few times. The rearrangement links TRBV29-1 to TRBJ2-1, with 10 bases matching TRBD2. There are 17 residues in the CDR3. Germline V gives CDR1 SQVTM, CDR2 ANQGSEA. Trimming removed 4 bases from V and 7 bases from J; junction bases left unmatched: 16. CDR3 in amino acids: CSVAVLASGSPLNEQFF. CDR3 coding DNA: TGCAGCGTTGCAGTTCTGGCTAGCGGGAGCCCATTGAATGAGCAGTTCTTC.

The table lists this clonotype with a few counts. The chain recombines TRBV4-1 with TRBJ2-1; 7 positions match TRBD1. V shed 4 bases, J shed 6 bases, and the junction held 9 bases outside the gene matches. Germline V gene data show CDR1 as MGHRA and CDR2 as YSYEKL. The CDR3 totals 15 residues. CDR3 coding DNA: TGCGCCAGCAGCCGAGACAGGGCGTTTCTCAATGAGCAGTTCTTC. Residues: CASSRDRAFLNEQFF.

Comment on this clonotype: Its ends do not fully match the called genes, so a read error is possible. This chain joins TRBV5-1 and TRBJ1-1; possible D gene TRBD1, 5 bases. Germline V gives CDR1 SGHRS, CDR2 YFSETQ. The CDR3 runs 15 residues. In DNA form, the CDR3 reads TGCGCCAGCAGCTTGGAGGGGACCCCGAACACTGAAGCTTCCTTT. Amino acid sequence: CASSLEGTPNTEASF.

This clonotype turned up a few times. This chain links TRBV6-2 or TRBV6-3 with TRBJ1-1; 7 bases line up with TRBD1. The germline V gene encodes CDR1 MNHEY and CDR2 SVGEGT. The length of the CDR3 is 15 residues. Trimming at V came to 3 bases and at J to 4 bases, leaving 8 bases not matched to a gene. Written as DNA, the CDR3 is TGTGCCAGCAGTTATTCCTCAGGGGGAAGCACTGAAGCTTTCTTT. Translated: CASSYSSGGSTEAFF.

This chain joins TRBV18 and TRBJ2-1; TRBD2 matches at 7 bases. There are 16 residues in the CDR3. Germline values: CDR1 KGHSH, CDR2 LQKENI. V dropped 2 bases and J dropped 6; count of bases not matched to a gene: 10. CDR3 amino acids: CASSPNPGLVANEQFF. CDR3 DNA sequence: TGTGCCAGCTCACCAAATCCAGGACTAGTGGCCAATGAGCAGTTCTTC.

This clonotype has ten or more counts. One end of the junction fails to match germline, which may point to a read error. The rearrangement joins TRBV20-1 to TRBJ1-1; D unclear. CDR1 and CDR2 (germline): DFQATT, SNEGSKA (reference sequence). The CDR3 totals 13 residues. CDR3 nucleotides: TGCAGTGCTAGGTTGCCGGGGAACTCTGAAGCTTTCTTT. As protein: CSARLPGNSEAFF.

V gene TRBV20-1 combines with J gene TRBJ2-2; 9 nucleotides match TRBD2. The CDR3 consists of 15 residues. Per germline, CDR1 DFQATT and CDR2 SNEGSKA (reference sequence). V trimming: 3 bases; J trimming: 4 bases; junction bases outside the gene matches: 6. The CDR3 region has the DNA TGCAGTGCTAGTGAATGGCGGGAGGGCACCGGGGAGCTGTTTTTT. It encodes CSASEWREGTGELFF.

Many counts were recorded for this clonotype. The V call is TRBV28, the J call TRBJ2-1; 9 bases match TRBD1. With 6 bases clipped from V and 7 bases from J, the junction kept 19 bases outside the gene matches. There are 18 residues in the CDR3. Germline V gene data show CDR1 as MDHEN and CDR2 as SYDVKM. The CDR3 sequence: CASRPGQGFLAERNEQFF. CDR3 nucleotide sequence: TGTGCCAGCAGACCGGGACAGGGATTTCTAGCGGAGAGGAATGAGCAGTTCTTC.

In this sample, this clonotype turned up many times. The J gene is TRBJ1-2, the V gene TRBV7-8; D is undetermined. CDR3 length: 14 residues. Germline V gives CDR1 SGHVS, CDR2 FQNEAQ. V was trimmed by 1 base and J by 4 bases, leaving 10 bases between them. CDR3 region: CASSLGLNRYGYTF. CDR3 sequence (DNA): TGTGCCAGCAGCTTAGGTCTCAACCGCTATGGCTACACCTTC.

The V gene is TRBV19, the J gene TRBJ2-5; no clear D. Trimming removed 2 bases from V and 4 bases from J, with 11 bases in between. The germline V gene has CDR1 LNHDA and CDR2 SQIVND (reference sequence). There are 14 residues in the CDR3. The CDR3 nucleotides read TGTGCCAGTAGTATATACGGAGATGGAGAGACCCAGTACTTC. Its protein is CASSIYGDGETQYF.

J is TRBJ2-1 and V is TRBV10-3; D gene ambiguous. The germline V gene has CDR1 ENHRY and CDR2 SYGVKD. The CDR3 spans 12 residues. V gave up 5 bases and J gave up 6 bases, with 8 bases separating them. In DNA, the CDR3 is TGTGCCATCAGTCAGACCACCAATGAGCAGTTCTTC. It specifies CAISQTTNEQFF.

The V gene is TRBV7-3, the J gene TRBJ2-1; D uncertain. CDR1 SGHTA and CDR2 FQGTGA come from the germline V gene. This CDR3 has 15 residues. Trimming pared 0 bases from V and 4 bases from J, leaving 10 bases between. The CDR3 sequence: CASSLTGSGYNEQFF. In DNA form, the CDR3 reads TGTGCCAGCAGCTTAACTGGTTCTGGGTACAATGAGCAGTTCTTC.

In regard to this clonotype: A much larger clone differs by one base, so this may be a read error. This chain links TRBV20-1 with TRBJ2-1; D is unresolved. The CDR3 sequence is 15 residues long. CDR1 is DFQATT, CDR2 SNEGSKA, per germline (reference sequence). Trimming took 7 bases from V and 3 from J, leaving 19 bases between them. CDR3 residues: CSVFRPEQLYNEQFF. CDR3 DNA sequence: TGCAGTGTTTTTCGCCCGGAACAGCTCTACAATGAGCAGTTCTTC.

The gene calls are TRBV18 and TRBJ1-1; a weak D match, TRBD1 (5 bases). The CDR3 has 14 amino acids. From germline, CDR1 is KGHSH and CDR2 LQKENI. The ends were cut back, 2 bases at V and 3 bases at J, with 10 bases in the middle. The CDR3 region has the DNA TGTGCCAGCTCACCAGCACGGGGGGACACTGAAGCTTTCTTT. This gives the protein CASSPARGDTEAFF. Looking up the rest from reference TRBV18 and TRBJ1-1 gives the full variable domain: NAGVMQNPRHLVRRRGQEARLRCSPMKGHSHVYWYRQLPEEGLKFMVYLQKENIIDESGMPKERFSAEFPKEGPSILRIQQVVRGDSAAYFCASSPARGDTEAFFGQGTRLTVV.

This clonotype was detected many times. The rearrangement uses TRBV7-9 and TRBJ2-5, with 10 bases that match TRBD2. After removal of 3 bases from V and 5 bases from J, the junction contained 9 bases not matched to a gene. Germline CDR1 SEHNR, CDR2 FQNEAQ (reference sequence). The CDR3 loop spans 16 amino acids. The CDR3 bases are TGTGCCAGCAGCTTTGGACTAGCGGTACCAGTTGAGACCCAGTACTTC. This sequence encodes CASSFGLAVPVETQYF.

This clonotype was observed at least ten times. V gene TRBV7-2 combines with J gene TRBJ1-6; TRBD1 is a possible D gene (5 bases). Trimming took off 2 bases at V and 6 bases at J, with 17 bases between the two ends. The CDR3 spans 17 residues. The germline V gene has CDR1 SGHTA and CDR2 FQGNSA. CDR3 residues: CASSLPPGRTVNSPLHF. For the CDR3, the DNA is TGTGCCAGCAGCTTACCTCCGGGACGGACTGTTAATTCACCCCTCCACTTT.

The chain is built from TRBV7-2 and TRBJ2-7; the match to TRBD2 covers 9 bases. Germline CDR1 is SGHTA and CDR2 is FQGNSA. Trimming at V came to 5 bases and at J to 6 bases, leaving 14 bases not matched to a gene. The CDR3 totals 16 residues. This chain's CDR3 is CASSPRLSLAGAEQYF. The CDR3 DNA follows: TGTGCCAGCAGCCCCAGGCTGTCGTTAGCGGGAGCCGAGCAGTACTTC.

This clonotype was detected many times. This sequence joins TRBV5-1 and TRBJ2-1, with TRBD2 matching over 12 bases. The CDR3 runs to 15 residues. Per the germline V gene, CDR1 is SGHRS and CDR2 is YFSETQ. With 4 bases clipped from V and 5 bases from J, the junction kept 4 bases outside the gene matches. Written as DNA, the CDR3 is TGCGCCAGCAGCAGGACTAGCGGGATCGACAATGAGCAGTTCTTC. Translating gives CASSRTSGIDNEQFF.

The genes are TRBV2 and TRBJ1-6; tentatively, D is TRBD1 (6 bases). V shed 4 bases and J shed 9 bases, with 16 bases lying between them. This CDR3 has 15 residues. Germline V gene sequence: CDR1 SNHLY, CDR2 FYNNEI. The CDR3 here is CASSAGAERGSPLHF. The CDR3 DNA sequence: TGTGCCAGCAGTGCGGGGGCCGAGAGGGGTTCACCCCTCCACTTT.